These 21 T cell receptor beta chains came from one sample sequenced in a study of T cells in Graves' hyperthyroidism and ophthalmopathy. Amplification yielded TCR beta CDR3 regions, with RNA transcripts as the source. The HTBI set primed first-round TCR CDR3 RT-PCR. One entry per CDR3 protein results from TCRdb running MiXCR on the multiplex PCR reads. The sample lists approximately 590,000 distinct CDR3 sequences; roughly 50% were seen once. The sample taken for sequencing was peripheral blood or thyroid tissue (not recorded which). The receptor source for this set is a young woman with Graves' hyperthyroidism.

This chain connects TRBV7-2 to TRBJ2-5; 7 bases align to TRBD2. The CDR3 is 16 amino acids. J was trimmed by 2 bases and V by 5 bases; bases with no gene match: 11. From germline, CDR1 is SGHTA and CDR2 FQGNSA. The chain's CDR3 is CASSQESGGAQETQYF. The CDR3, as DNA: TGTGCCAGCAGCCAAGAGTCGGGAGGCGCTCAAGAGACCCAGTACTTC.

The V and J genes are TRBV10-3 and TRBJ1-6; D is perhaps TRBD1 (5 bases). Germline lookup yields CDR1 ENHRY and CDR2 SYGVKD. The length of the CDR3 is 14 residues. V was cut by 6 bases and J by 7 bases, with 13 bases left in between. The CDR3 coding sequence is TGTGCCATCAGGCAGGGAGGGCGGAATTCACCCCTCCACTTT. The encoded protein is CAIRQGGRNSPLHF.

The V gene is TRBV24-1, the J gene TRBJ2-6; the D call may be TRBD1 or TRBD2 (5 bases each). The CDR3 covers 13 residues. Germline values: CDR1 KGHDR, CDR2 SFDVKD. Deletions cut 4 bases from V and 15 bases from J, with 15 bases between. For the CDR3, the DNA is TGTGCCACCAGTGACCGCCTACAGGAGGACCTGACTTTC. Its protein product is CATSDRLQEDLTF.

Turning to this clonotype: Its ends do not fully match the called genes, so a read error is possible. The J gene is TRBJ1-1, the V gene TRBV7-2; D gene ambiguous. The germline V gene has CDR1 SGHTA and CDR2 FQGNSA. The CDR3 contains 15 residues. The chain's CDR3 is CASSQDRGVDTEAFF. For the CDR3, the DNA is TGCGCCAGCAGCCAAGATAGAGGTGTCGACACTGAAGCTTTCTTT.

Details on this clonotype: A read error may explain this, as a much larger clone is one base away. The chain joins TRBV10-1 to TRBJ1-1, with 11 positions matching TRBD1. V lost 4 bases to trimming and J lost 4 bases; unmatched junction nucleotides: 8. The CDR3 length is 16 residues. Germline lookup yields CDR1 WNHNN and CDR2 SYGVQD (reference sequence). CDR3 protein: CASSGGQGAESTEAFF. In DNA, the CDR3 is TGCGCCAGCAGTGGAGGACAGGGGGCCGAGAGCACTGAAGCTTTCTTT.

In this sample, this clonotype turned up many times. The rearrangement uses TRBV2 and TRBJ1-5, with a weak D call TRBD1 (6 bases). Trimming pared 3 bases from V and 5 bases from J, leaving 14 bases between. Germline values: CDR1 SNHLY, CDR2 FYNNEI. The CDR3 is made up of 15 amino acids. CDR3 coding DNA: TGTGCCAGCAGTGAGGGCAGGGGCACCCATCAGCCCCAGCATTTT. It specifies CASSEGRGTHQPQHF.

The J gene is TRBJ1-5, the V gene TRBV19; a possible D gene is TRBD1 (6 bases). This CDR3 contains 16 residues. Germline V lookup: CDR1 LNHDA, CDR2 SQIVND (reference sequence). V was cut by 2 bases and J by 6 bases, with 17 bases left in between. The CDR3 region has the DNA TGTGCCAGTAGTATACTGGGCAGGGGCATGGCTCAGCCCCAGCATTTT. Translation gives CASSILGRGMAQPQHF.

The rearrangement joins TRBV20-1 to TRBJ2-7, with D perhaps matching TRBD1 (6 bases). The CDR3 runs 13 residues. Germline V gene lookup returns CDR1 DFQATT and CDR2 SNEGSKA (reference sequence). V lost 4 bases and J lost 4, with 14 bases in between. The CDR3 region has the DNA TGCAGTGCTATTTCCGGGACAAAATACGAGCAGTACTTC. Translation: CSAISGTKYEQYF.

V gene TRBV6-6 combines with J gene TRBJ2-6; 8 nucleotides align to TRBD1. After removal of 5 bases from V and 5 bases from J, the junction contained 11 bases not matched to a gene. Germline values: CDR1 MNHNY, CDR2 SVGAGI (reference sequence). This CDR3 region has 17 residues. CDR3 residues: CASSTRGQGARANVLTF. CDR3 coding DNA: TGTGCCAGCAGTACCCGCGGACAGGGTGCCCGGGCCAACGTCCTGACTTTC.

This clonotype was counted between two and nine times. The rearrangement joins TRBV25-1 to TRBJ2-1; D ambiguous. Germline V gene lookup returns CDR1 MGHDK and CDR2 SYGVNS. The V gene lost 3 bases and the J gene lost 0 bases, with 15 bases spanning the gap. The CDR3 loop spans 17 amino acids. CDR3 nucleotides: TGTGCCAGCAGTGAGTCGCTCTGGTCCCTCTCCTACAATGAGCAGTTCTTC. Translated, it gives CASSESLWSLSYNEQFF.

Only one count was recorded for this clonotype. The V and J genes are TRBV2 and TRBJ2-7, with a possible D match to TRBD1 (6 bases). This CDR3 has 12 amino acids. V was cut by 5 bases and J by 6 bases, with 11 bases left in between. The germline V gene has CDR1 SNHLY and CDR2 FYNNEI. CDR3 loop: CASSFQGFEQYF. DNA for the CDR3: TGTGCCAGCAGTTTTCAGGGGTTCGAGCAGTACTTC.

J is TRBJ2-2 and V is TRBV25-1; D perhaps matches TRBD2 (5 bases). The CDR3 is made up of 14 amino acids. V gave up 1 base and J gave up 17 bases, with 20 bases separating them. In germline, CDR1 is MGHDK, CDR2 SYGVNS. CDR3 DNA: TGTGCCAGCAGTGAATTTCGGGTACGGGGTGGCTGTTTTTTT. This gives the protein CASSEFRVRGGCFF.

The rearrangement joins TRBV2 to TRBJ1-5, with 10 bases aligning to TRBD1. Germline V lookup: CDR1 SNHLY, CDR2 FYNNEI. CDR3 size: 14 residues. V gave up 0 bases and J gave up 7 bases; unmatched junction bases: 0. The CDR3 sequence is CASSEADRGQPQHF. The CDR3, as DNA: TGTGCCAGCAGTGAAGCGGACAGGGGGCAGCCCCAGCATTTT.

V is TRBV2 and J is TRBJ2-2; a weak D match, TRBD1 (6 bases). The V end was cut by 4 bases, the J end by 4 bases, with 10 bases between. The CDR3 spans 14 residues. CDR1 SNHLY and CDR2 FYNNEI come from the germline V gene. The CDR3 nucleotides read TGTGCCAGCAGTGTGGGGGCACCCACCGGGGAGCTGTTTTTT. As protein: CASSVGAPTGELFF.

The chain employs TRBV5-1 and TRBJ1-1; TRBD1 might be the D (6 bases). The V end was cut by 4 bases, the J end by 7 bases, with 17 bases between. CDR3 size: 14 residues. Germline CDR1 and CDR2: SGHRS and YFSETQ. The CDR3 region is CASSPQQGSGEAFF. CDR3 DNA sequence: TGCGCCAGCAGCCCGCAACAGGGTTCGGGTGAAGCTTTCTTT.

The sample holds many counts of this clonotype. V and J are TRBV25-1 and TRBJ2-2; D possibly uses TRBD1 or TRBD2 (6 bases each). There are 17 residues in the CDR3. Germline CDR1 MGHDK, CDR2 SYGVNS. V lost 0 bases to trimming and J lost 6 bases, with 17 bases between them. The CDR3 here is CASSEYGGDLGAGELFF. CDR3 nucleotide sequence: TGTGCCAGCAGTGAATACGGGGGCGACCTGGGAGCCGGGGAGCTGTTTTTT.

The chain has TRBV2 and TRBJ2-1; D gene uncertain. The CDR3 loop spans 11 amino acids. Germline V gene lookup returns CDR1 SNHLY and CDR2 FYNNEI. The V gene lost 4 bases and the J gene lost 7 bases, with 5 bases spanning the gap. Here the CDR3 DNA reads TGTGCCAGCAGTGTATTGAATGAGCAGTTCTTC. It is translated as CASSVLNEQFF.

On this clonotype itself: Just one base apart from a much larger clone, this may be a read error. The chain recombines TRBV7-2 with TRBJ2-6; no clear D gene. Germline assignment: CDR1 SGHTA and CDR2 FQGNSA. V lost 5 bases and J lost 4, with 15 bases in between. The CDR3 runs to 16 residues. CDR3 bases: TGTGCCAGCAGCACATACGGTGCTAGGGGGGCCAACGTCCTGACTTTC. Translated, it gives CASSTYGARGANVLTF.

This clonotype showed up just a few times. The CDR3 nucleotides are TGTGCCACCAGCACCGAGGGATGGTCCCACGAGCAGTACTTC. Translation: CATSTEGWSHEQYF. The chain joins TRBV15 to TRBJ2-7, with D possibly matching TRBD2 (5 bases). V was cut by 4 bases and J by 5 bases, with 15 bases left in between. This CDR3 contains 14 residues. Germline CDR1 is LNHNV and CDR2 is YYDKDF (reference sequence).

The J gene is TRBJ1-2, the V gene TRBV7-3; unclear D gene. Looked up from germline, CDR1 is SGHTA and CDR2 is FQGTGA. Trimming took off 5 bases at V and 6 bases at J, with 16 bases between the two ends. This CDR3 is built from 14 residues. In DNA form, the CDR3 reads TGTGCCAGCAGCCCCACCCTCCGGGGAGATGGCTACACCTTC. Translation gives CASSPTLRGDGYTF.

In its sample, this clonotype was seen a few times. The chain combines TRBV13 with TRBJ1-3; D remains ambiguous. V lost 5 bases to trimming and J lost 0 bases, with 11 bases between them. There are 15 residues in the CDR3. Germline CDR1 is PRHDT and CDR2 is FYEKMQ (reference sequence). This chain's CDR3 is CASSLPASSGNTIYF. DNA for the CDR3: TGTGCCAGCAGCCTACCAGCAAGCTCTGGAAACACCATATATTTT.